This is a list of T cell receptor beta chains from one sample in a study of OX40 agonist ivuxolimab in advanced cancers. The assay was immunoSEQ multiplex PCR, and TCRdb's table has in-frame clones only and misses some. The sample contains about 89,000 clones, approximately 90% of which appear only once. Sequences were derived from CD4+ or CD8+ T cells sorted from blood, sampled in a trial of the OX40 agonist ivuxolimab. The receptors were sampled from an adult with an advanced solid tumor such as melanoma, head and neck, liver or kidney cancer. CDR3s include the opening cysteine and the closing phenylalanine or tryptophan. D genes are given only for firm matches. Clone size is shown for a subset of rows, as once, few, many or a class of expanded clone.

16,NA,TRBD2,TRBJ2-5,TRBV5-4,TGTGCCAGCAACCGGCCTGGGGGGGGAGCCCAAGAGACCCAGTACTTC,CASNRPGGGAQETQYF
12,NA,NA,TRBJ2-1,TRBV12-5,TGTGCTAGTGGTTTGCCCCGGAATGAGCAGTTCTTC,CASGLPRNEQFF
14,NA,NA,TRBJ1-6,TRBV10-1,TGCGCCAGCAGTGACCGGGGACCTAATTCACCCCTCCACTTT,CASSDRGPNSPLHF
12,once,NA,TRBJ1-4,TRBV7-6,TGTGCCAGCAGCCACAGGACTGAAAAACTGTTTTTT,CASSHRTEKLFF
14,NA,NA,TRBJ2-1,TRBV4-1,TGCGCCAGCAGCCAAGATGATGGCGCTATCGAGCAGTTCTTC,CASSQDDGAIEQFF
17,NA,TRBD2,TRBJ2-3,TRBV7-2,TGTGCCAGCAGCTTAGGGGGCCGGGTAGCGGGGACAGATACGCAGTATTTT,CASSLGGRVAGTDTQYF
14,NA,NA,TRBJ1-4,TRBV10-3,TGTGCCATCAGGGACGGGTCAACTAATGAAAAACTGTTTTTT,CAIRDGSTNEKLFF
15,NA,NA,TRBJ1-4,TRBV5-1,TGCGCCAGCAGCCAACAGGGCACAACTAATGAAAAACTGTTTTTT,CASSQQGTTNEKLFF
15,few,NA,TRBJ2-3,TRBV5-1,TGCGCCAGCTCAGGAGGACACCCGAGCACAGATACGCAGTATTTT,CASSGGHPSTDTQYF
15,NA,TRBD1,TRBJ2-7,TRBV28,TGTGCCAGCAGTGGAGGGGGGACAGGGGCCTACGAGCAGTACTTC,CASSGGGTGAYEQYF
16,NA,NA,TRBJ1-3,TRBV5-4,TGTGCCAGCAGCTTGGGACGAACCGGGGCGGGAAACACCATATATTTT,CASSLGRTGAGNTIYF
16,NA,TRBD1,TRBJ2-3,TRBV19,TGTGCCAGTAGTCCCAGACAGGGGTCCCCCACAGATACGCAGTATTTT,CASSPRQGSPTDTQYF
15,NA,TRBD2,TRBJ2-1,TRBV10-2,TGCGCCAGCAGTGAGTTTCGGCGGGAGGGGAATGAGCAGTTCTTC,CASSEFRREGNEQFF
16,NA,NA,TRBJ1-2,TRBV6-1,TGTGCCAGCAGTGAACAAGGACGACTCGATAACTATGGCTACACCTTC,CASSEQGRLDNYGYTF
14,once,TRBD1,TRBJ2-7,TRBV6-5,TGTGCCAGCAGACACTTGGACAGGGGCTACGAGCAGTACTTC,CASRHLDRGYEQYF
16,NA,NA,TRBJ1-4,TRBV13,TGTGCCAGCAGCGTAACCCGCAGGGATCTTGATGAAAAACTGTTTTTT,CASSVTRRDLDEKLFF
17,NA,TRBD1,TRBJ1-2,TRBV30,TGTGCCTGGAACAGAAAGACAGGGAGGTCAGCTAACTATGGCTACACCTTC,CAWNRKTGRSANYGYTF
13,NA,NA,TRBJ1-5,TRBV7-2,TGTGCCAGCAGCTTATCCGGGGTTCAGCCCCAGCATTTT,CASSLSGVQPQHF
14,once,NA,TRBJ1-3,TRBV5-1,TGCGCCAGCAGCTCGGATCCCTCTGGAAACACCATATATTTT,CASSSDPSGNTIYF
14,NA,TRBD2,TRBJ2-7,TRBV28,TGTGCCAGCAGCCCCGGGGGGGCCAGGCACGAGCAGTACTTC,CASSPGGARHEQYF
14,NA,NA,TRBJ2-2,TRBV4-3,TGCGCCAGCAGCAGAGACAGAAACACCGGGGAGCTGTTTTTT,CASSRDRNTGELFF
14,NA,NA,TRBJ2-5,TRBV7-9,TGTGCCAGCAGCTTAGCGACTGACATAGAGACCCAGTACTTC,CASSLATDIETQYF
15,NA,TRBD1,TRBJ1-4,TRBV5-1,TGCGCCAGCAGCTTGGAAGGGACAGGGGCCGAAAAACTGTTTTTT,CASSLEGTGAEKLFF
16,many,NA,TRBJ1-3,TRBV4-2,TGTGCCAGCAGCCAAGCCCACGGAAACTCTGGAAACACCATATATTTT,CASSQAHGNSGNTIYF
15,NA,TRBD2,TRBJ2-2,TRBV7-2,TGTGCCAGCAGCTTCAGCGGGGGGGCTGGCGGGGAGCTGTTTTTT,CASSFSGGAGGELFF
20,NA,NA,TRBJ2-1,TRBV27,TGTGCCAGCAGTTTATGGGGGGCGCAGGGACTAAGCAGCTCCTACAATGAGCAGTTCTTC,CASSLWGAQGLSSSYNEQFF
13,few,NA,TRBJ1-1,TRBV4-3,TGCGCCAGCAGCCAAGATCAGGAGGGGAAGGCTTTCTTT,CASSQDQEGKAFF
19,NA,NA,TRBJ2-3,TRBV18,TGTGCCAGCTCACCACGACAACTACGTACCCTATATACACCAGATACGCAGTATTTT,CASSPRQLRTLYTPDTQYF
11,NA,NA,TRBJ1-2,TRBV6-5,TGTGCCAGCAGTTACGGCTATGGCTACACCTTC,CASSYGYGYTF
14,NA,NA,TRBJ1-4,TRBV2,TGTGCCAGCAGTGAGTCGACTGTATTGGAAAAACTGTTTTTT,CASSESTVLEKLFF
15,NA,TRBD1,TRBJ2-7,TRBV6-5,TGTGCCAGCAGTCAAAACAGGGGAGTGAACTACGAGCAGTACTTC,CASSQNRGVNYEQYF
13,NA,TRBD1,TRBJ2-5,TRBV7-6,TGTGCCAGCAGGACAGGGGTCGGAGAGACCCAGTACTTC,CASRTGVGETQYF
15,NA,TRBD1,TRBJ1-5,TRBV7-6,TGTGCCAGCAGCCCAGGTCAGGGGGCTGAGCAGCCCCAGCATTTT,CASSPGQGAEQPQHF
13,NA,NA,TRBJ1-1,TRBV11-3,TGTGCCAGCAGCTCGTACAGGGACACTGAAGCTTTCTTT,CASSSYRDTEAFF
17,NA,TRBD1,TRBJ1-3,TRBV30,TGTGCCTGGAGTGCAACCCCTACGGGACAGGGTAGAAACACCATATATTTT,CAWSATPTGQGRNTIYF
15,NA,TRBD1,TRBJ2-7,TRBV7-6,TGTGCCAGCAGCTTAGACCCGGGACAGGGCGCCGAGCAGTACTTC,CASSLDPGQGAEQYF
12,NA,NA,TRBJ1-1,TRBV2,TGTGCCAGCAGTGGGCTTACAAGAGAAGCTTTCTTT,CASSGLTREAFF
14,NA,TRBD1,TRBJ2-5,TRBV27,TGTGCCAGCAGCCCCGGGACAGCCCAAGAGACCCAGTACTTC,CASSPGTAQETQYF
15,NA,NA,TRBJ2-7,TRBV9,TGTGCCAACCCACCGCGTGGAACAGGGCGGTACGAGCAGTACTTC,CANPPRGTGRYEQYF
15,NA,NA,TRBJ1-6,TRBV6-5,TGTGCCAGCAGTTACGTGACAGCGGGAAATTCACCCCTCCACTTT,CASSYVTAGNSPLHF
15,NA,NA,TRBJ2-7,TRBV7-9,TGTGCCAGCAGCTTAGGAGTGCCGATCTCCTACGAGCAGTACTTC,CASSLGVPISYEQYF
16,NA,TRBD1,TRBJ1-5,TRBV18,TGTGCCAGCTCACCACGGACAGGGGCAGACAATCAGCCCCAGCATTTT,CASSPRTGADNQPQHF
16,NA,TRBD2,TRBJ2-3,TRBV4-2,TGTGCCAGCAGCCCCCGGGTAGCGGGGGATACAGATACGCAGTATTTT,CASSPRVAGDTDTQYF
16,NA,NA,TRBJ2-3,TRBV10-3,TGTGCCATCAGTGAGTCGGGGTGGGGGCAGTCAGATACGCAGTATTTT,CAISESGWGQSDTQYF
17,NA,TRBD1,TRBJ1-5,TRBV6-1,TGTGCCAGCAGTGCCCTGGACAGGGGAAATAGCAATCAGCCCCAGCATTTT,CASSALDRGNSNQPQHF
14,NA,TRBD1,TRBJ2-3,TRBV5-6,TGTGCCAGCAGCGCTGTCGGACAGGGAAATACGCAGTATTTT,CASSAVGQGNTQYF
18,once,TRBD2,TRBJ2-2,TRBV28,TGTGCCAGCAGTTCGGGACTAGCGGGGGGGCCGAACACCGGGGAGCTGTTTTTT,CASSSGLAGGPNTGELFF
16,NA,TRBD2,TRBJ2-7,TRBV4-3,TGCGCCAGCAGCCAATCTAGCGGGGCTACCTTCTACGAGCAGTACTTC,CASSQSSGATFYEQYF